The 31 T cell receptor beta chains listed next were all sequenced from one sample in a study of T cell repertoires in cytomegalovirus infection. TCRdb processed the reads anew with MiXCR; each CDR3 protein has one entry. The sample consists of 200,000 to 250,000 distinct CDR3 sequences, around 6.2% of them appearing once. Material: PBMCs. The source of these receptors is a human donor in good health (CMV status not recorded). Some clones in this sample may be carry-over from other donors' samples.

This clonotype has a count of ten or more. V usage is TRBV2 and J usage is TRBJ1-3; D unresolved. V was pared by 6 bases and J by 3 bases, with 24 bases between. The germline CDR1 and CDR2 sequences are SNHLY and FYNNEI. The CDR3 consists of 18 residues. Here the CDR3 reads CASRRFLPGASDGNTIYF. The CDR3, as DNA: TGTGCCAGCAGACGATTCTTGCCGGGAGCCTCCGATGGAAACACCATATATTTT.

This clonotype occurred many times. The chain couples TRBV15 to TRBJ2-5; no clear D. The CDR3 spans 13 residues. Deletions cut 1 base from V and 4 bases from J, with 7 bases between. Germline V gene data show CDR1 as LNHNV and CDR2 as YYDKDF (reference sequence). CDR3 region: CATSRGGGETQYF. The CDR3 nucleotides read TGTGCCACCAGCAGAGGCGGCGGAGAGACCCAGTACTTC.

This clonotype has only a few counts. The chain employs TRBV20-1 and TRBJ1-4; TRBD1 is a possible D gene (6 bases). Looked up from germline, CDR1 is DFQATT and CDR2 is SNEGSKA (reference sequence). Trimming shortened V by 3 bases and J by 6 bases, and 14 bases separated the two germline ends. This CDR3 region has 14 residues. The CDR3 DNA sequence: TGCAGTGCTAGCCAGGGGTTGGCCGATGAAAAACTGTTTTTT. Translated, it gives CSASQGLADEKLFF.

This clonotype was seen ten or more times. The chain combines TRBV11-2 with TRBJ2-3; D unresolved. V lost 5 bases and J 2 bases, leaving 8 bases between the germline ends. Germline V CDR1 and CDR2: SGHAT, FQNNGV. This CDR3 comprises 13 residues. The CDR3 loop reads CASSGDATDTQYF. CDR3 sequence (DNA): TGTGCCAGCAGCGGAGATGCCACAGATACGCAGTATTTT.

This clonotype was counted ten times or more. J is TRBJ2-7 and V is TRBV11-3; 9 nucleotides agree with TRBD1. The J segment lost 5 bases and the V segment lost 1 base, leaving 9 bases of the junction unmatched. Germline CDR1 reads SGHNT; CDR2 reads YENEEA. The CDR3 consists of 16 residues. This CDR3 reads CASSLGTGTGNHEQYF. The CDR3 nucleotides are TGTGCCAGCAGCTTAGGTACCGGGACAGGGAACCACGAGCAGTACTTC.

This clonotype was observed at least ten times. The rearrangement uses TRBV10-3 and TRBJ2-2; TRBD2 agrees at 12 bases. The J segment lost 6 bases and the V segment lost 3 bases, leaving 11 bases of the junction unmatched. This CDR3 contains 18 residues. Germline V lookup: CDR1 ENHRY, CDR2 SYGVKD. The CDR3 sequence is CAISEGSSGGAGPGELFF. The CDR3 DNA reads TGTGCCATCAGTGAAGGGTCTAGCGGGGGGGCCGGCCCCGGGGAGCTGTTTTTT.

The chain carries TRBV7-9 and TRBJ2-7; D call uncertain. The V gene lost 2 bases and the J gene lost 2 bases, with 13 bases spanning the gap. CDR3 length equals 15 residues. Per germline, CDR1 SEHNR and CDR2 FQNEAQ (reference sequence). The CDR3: CASSLNLAATYEQYF. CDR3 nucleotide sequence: TGTGCCAGCAGCTTAAATCTTGCAGCCACCTACGAGCAGTACTTC.

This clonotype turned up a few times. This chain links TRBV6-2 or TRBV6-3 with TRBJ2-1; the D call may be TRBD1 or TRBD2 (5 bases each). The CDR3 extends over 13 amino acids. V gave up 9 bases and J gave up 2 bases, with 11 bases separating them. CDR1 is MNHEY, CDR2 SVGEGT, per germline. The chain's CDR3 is CASVGVPYNEQFF. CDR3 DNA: TGTGCCAGTGTGGGGGTACCCTACAATGAGCAGTTCTTC.

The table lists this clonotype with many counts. The CDR3, as DNA: TGTGCCAGTAGTATAGGCGGCAATCAGCCCCAGCATTTT. Translated, it gives CASSIGGNQPQHF. The V gene is TRBV19, the J gene TRBJ1-5; D remains unclear. V was shortened by 1 base and J by 2 bases, with 3 bases between the two germline ends. The CDR3 is made up of 13 amino acids. The germline V gene encodes CDR1 LNHDA and CDR2 SQIVND (reference sequence).

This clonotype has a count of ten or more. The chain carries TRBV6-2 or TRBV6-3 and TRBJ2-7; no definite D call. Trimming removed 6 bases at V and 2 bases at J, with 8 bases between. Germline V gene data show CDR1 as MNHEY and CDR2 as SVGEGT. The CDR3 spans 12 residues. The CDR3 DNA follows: TGTGCCAGCAGGAACCGGCCCTACGAGCAGTACTTC. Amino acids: CASRNRPYEQYF.

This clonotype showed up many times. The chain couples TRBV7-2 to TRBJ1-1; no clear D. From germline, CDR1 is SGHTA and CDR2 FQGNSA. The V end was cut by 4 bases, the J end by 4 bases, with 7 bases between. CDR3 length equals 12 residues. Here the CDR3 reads CASSSYSTEAFF. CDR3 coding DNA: TGTGCCAGCAGCTCCTACAGCACTGAAGCTTTCTTT.

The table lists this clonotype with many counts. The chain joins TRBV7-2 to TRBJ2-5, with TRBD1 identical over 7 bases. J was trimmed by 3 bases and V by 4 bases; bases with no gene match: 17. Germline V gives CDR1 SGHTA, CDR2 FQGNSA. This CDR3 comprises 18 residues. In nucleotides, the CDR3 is TGTGCCAGCAGCTCTTGGATAAGACAGGGCCCCGATAAAGAGACCCAGTACTTC. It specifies CASSSWIRQGPDKETQYF.

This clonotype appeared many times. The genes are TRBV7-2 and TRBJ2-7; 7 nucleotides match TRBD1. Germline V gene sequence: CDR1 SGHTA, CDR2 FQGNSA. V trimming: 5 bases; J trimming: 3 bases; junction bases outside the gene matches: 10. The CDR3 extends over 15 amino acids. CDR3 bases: TGTGCCAGCAGCCTAACCGGGACAGTCTACTACGAGCAGTACTTC. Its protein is CASSLTGTVYYEQYF.

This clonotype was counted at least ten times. The CDR3 DNA reads as TGTGCCAGCAGCCCCGGAGGGGAGGACACTGAAGCTTTCTTT. Protein product: CASSPGGEDTEAFF. The chain links TRBV7-9 to TRBJ1-1; tentatively, D is TRBD1 (5 bases). Germline CDR1 is SEHNR and CDR2 is FQNEAQ (reference sequence). This CDR3 has 14 amino acids. Trimming removed 5 bases from V and 3 bases from J, with 13 bases in between.

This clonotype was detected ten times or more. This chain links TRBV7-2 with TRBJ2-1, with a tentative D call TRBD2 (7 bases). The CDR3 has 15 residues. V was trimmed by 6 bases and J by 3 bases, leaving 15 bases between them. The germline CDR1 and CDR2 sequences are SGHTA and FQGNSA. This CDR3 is CASRARGGGYNEQFF. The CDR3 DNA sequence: TGTGCCAGCAGGGCGAGGGGGGGAGGCTACAATGAGCAGTTCTTC.

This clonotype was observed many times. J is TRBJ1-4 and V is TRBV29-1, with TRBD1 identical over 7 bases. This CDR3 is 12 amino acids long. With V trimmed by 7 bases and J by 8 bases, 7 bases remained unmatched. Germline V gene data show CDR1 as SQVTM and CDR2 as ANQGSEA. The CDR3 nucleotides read TGCAGCGCTACAGGGGAGGGCGAAAAACTGTTTTTT. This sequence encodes CSATGEGEKLFF.

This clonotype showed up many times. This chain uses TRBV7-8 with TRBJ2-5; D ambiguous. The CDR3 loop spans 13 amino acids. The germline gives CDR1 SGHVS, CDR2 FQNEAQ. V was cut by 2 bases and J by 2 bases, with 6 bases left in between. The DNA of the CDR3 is TGTGCCAGCAGCTTAACCGAGCAAGAGACCCAGTACTTC. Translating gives CASSLTEQETQYF.

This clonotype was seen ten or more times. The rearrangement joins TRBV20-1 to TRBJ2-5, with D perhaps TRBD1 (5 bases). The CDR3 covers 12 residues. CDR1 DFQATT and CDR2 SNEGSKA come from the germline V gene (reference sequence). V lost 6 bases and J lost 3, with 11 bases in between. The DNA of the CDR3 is TGCAGTGCAACGAAGGACAAAGAGACCCAGTACTTC. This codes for CSATKDKETQYF.

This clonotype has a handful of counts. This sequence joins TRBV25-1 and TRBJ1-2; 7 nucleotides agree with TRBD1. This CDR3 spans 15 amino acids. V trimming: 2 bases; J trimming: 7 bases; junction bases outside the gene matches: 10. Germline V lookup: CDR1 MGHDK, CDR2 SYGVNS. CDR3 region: CASSEGDRIVPGYTF. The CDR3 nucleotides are TGTGCCAGCAGTGAAGGGGACAGAATCGTCCCTGGCTACACCTTC.

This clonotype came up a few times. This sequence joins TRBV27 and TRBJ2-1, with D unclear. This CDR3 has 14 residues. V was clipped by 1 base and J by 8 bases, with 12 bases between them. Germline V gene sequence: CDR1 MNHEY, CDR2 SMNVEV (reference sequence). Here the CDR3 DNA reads TGTGCCAGCAGTTTATATCGGGCAGGAGATGAGCAGTTCTTC. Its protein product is CASSLYRAGDEQFF.

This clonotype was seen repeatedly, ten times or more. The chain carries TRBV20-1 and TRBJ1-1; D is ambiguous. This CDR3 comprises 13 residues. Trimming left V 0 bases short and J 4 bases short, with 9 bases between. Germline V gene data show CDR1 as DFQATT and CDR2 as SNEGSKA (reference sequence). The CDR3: CSARDGVSTEAFF. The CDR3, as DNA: TGCAGTGCTAGAGACGGGGTGAGCACTGAAGCTTTCTTT.

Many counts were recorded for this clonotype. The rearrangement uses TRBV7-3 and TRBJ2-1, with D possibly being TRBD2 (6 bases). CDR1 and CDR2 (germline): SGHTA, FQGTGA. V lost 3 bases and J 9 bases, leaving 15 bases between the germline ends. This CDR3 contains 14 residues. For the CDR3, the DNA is TGTGCCAGCAGCTTGCCGGGGGTCATCAGTGAGCAGTTCTTC. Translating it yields CASSLPGVISEQFF.

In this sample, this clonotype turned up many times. CDR3 DNA: TGCAGTGCTAGAGTAACAGCGGGGGGGAACGGGGAGCTGTTTTTT. Translation: CSARVTAGGNGELFF. The genes are TRBV20-1 and TRBJ2-2, with 10 bases that match TRBD2. With 1 base clipped from V and 7 bases from J, the junction kept 6 bases outside the gene matches. In germline, CDR1 is DFQATT, CDR2 SNEGSKA (reference sequence). This CDR3 has 15 amino acids.

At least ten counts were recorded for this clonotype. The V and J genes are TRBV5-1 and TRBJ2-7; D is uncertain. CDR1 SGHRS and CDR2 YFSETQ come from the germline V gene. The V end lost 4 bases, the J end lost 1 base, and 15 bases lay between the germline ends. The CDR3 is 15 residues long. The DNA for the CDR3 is TGCGCCAGCAGCCCCTCCCCGGATAGATCCTACGAGCAGTACTTC. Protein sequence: CASSPSPDRSYEQYF.

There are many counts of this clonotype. In DNA, the CDR3 is TGCAGCGTTGGCGTGAACAGGGGGCCGACAGATACGCAGTATTTT. This codes for CSVGVNRGPTDTQYF. V and J are TRBV29-1 and TRBJ2-3; 9 bases are a match to TRBD1. The CDR3 loop spans 15 amino acids. Germline loops: CDR1 SQVTM, CDR2 ANQGSEA. V shed 4 bases, J shed 3 bases, and the junction held 8 bases outside the gene matches.

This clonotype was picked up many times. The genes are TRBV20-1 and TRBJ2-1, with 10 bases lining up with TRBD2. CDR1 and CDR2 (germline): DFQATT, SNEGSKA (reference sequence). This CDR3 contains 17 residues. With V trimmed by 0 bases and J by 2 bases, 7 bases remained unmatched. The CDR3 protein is CSARDLLAGITYNEQFF. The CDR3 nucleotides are TGCAGTGCTAGAGATCTACTAGCGGGGATTACCTACAATGAGCAGTTCTTC.

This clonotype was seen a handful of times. CDR3: CASREQTGTNQPQHF. The CDR3 coding sequence is TGTGCCAGTAGGGAACAGACAGGGACGAATCAGCCCCAGCATTTT. V gene TRBV19 combines with J gene TRBJ1-5, with 7 bases matching TRBD1. Germline V CDR1 and CDR2: LNHDA, SQIVND (reference sequence). The CDR3 covers 15 residues. The ends lost 6 bases at V and 4 bases at J; junction bases unmatched: 9.

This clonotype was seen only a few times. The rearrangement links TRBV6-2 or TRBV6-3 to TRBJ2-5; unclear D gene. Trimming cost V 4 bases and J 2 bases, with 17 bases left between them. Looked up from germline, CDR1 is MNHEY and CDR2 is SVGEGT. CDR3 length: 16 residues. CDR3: CASSFTVMVPQETQYF. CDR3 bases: TGTGCCAGCAGTTTCACCGTAATGGTGCCTCAAGAGACCCAGTACTTC.

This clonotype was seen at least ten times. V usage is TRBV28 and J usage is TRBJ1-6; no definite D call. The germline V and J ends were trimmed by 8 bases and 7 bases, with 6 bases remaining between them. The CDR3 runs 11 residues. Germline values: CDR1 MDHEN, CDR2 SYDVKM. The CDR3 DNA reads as TGTGCCAGCGGGGAGAATTCACCCCTCCACTTT. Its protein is CASGENSPLHF.

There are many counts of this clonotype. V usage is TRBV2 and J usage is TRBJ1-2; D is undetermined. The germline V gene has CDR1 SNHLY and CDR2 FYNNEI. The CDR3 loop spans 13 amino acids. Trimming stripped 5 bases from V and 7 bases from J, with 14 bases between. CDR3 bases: TGTGCCAGCAGTCCCGACAAAACTGGTGGCTACACCTTC. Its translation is CASSPDKTGGYTF.

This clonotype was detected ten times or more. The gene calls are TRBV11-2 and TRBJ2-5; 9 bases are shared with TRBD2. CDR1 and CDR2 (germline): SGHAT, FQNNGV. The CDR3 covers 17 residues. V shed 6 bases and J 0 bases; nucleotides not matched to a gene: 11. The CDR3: CASSPRKLAGDQETQYF. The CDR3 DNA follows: TGTGCCAGCAGTCCCCGGAAGTTAGCGGGGGACCAAGAGACCCAGTACTTC.